The 24 T cell receptor beta chains presented below share a single source sample, sequenced in a study of blood T cell repertoires in COVID-19. The protocol was immunoSEQ multiplex PCR, while the TCRdb copy is restricted to in-frame clones and leaves out a portion. The repertoire consists of 140,000 to 150,000 clones, with about three quarters occurring once and the leading ten covering more than 1.5%. The specimen sequenced was peripheral blood. These receptors all come from a woman aged 55 to 70 with acute or convalescent COVID-19.

The CDR3 region is CASSPVTTNYGYTF. The CDR3 nucleotides read TGTGCCAGCAGCCCTGTGACAACTAACTATGGCTACACCTTC. V is TRBV16 and J is TRBJ1-2; D remains ambiguous. Germline V lookup: CDR1 KGHSY, CDR2 FQNENV. V was trimmed by 4 bases and J by 0 bases, leaving 9 bases between them. This CDR3 region has 14 residues.

This chain uses TRBV27 with TRBJ1-5; 9 positions match TRBD1. The CDR3 totals 14 residues. From germline, CDR1 is MNHEY and CDR2 SMNVEV (reference sequence). Unmatched junction bases numbered 5, after V lost 5 bases and J lost 6 bases. CDR3 residues: CASSPGQGRQPQHF. CDR3 bases: TGTGCCAGCAGTCCGGGACAGGGACGTCAGCCCCAGCATTTT.

The chain is built from TRBV28 and TRBJ2-3; 7 bases are a match to TRBD2. CDR1 is MDHEN and CDR2 is SYDVKM in the germline V gene. Unmatched junction bases numbered 6, after V lost 6 bases and J lost 0 bases. This CDR3 comprises 15 residues. DNA of the CDR3: TGTGCCAGCAGGAGACTAGCCGCTAGCACAGATACGCAGTATTTT. Encoded protein: CASRRLAASTDTQYF. Full variable domain (rest looked up from reference TRBV28 and TRBJ2-3): DVKVTQSSRYLVKRTGEKVFLECVQDMDHENMFWYRQDPGLGLRLIYFSYDVKMKEKGDIPEGYSVSREKKERFSLILESASTNQTSMYLCASRRLAASTDTQYFGPGTRLTVL.

The rearrangement links TRBV29-1 to TRBJ2-7, with unresolved D. V was clipped by 0 bases and J by 3 bases, with 6 bases between them. Germline-derived CDR1 and CDR2 are SQVTM and ANQGSEA. The CDR3 sequence is 12 residues long. The chain's CDR3 is CSVEDGGYEQYF. For the CDR3, the DNA is TGCAGCGTTGAAGACGGCGGCTACGAGCAGTACTTC.

This clone appeared a few times. The chain links TRBV11-2 to TRBJ2-3; maybe TRBD2 (7 bases). Germline V gives CDR1 SGHAT, CDR2 FQNNGV. The CDR3 loop spans 14 amino acids. The V and J ends lost 5 bases and 6 bases respectively, with 15 bases between them. CDR3 residues: CASSPFAGADTQYF. In DNA form, the CDR3 reads TGTGCCAGCAGCCCGTTCGCGGGGGCGGATACGCAGTATTTT.

The chain carries TRBV18 and TRBJ2-5; possibly TRBD1 for D (6 bases). V lost 4 bases and J lost 1, with 10 bases in between. Germline V gene sequence: CDR1 KGHSH, CDR2 LQKENI. The length of the CDR3 is 14 residues. This CDR3 is CASSRRQAQETQYF. The CDR3 DNA reads TGTGCCAGCTCACGACGACAGGCCCAAGAGACCCAGTACTTC.

This clone has just a few counts. V usage is TRBV30 and J usage is TRBJ2-7; 9 positions match TRBD1. Losses at the gene ends were 6 bases for V and 3 bases for J; bases not matched to a gene: 3. Germline V gene data show CDR1 as GTSNPN and CDR2 as SVGIG (reference sequence). CDR3 length: 12 residues. CDR3 sequence reads: CACGTGNYEQYF. CDR3 DNA sequence: TGTGCCTGCGGGACAGGGAACTACGAGCAGTACTTC.

The J gene is TRBJ2-2, the V gene TRBV4-2; D not resolved. CDR1 is LGHNA, CDR2 YNFKEQ, per germline. V gave up 3 bases and J gave up 9 bases, with 8 bases separating them. The length of the CDR3 is 12 residues. The CDR3 here is CASSQGDRELFF. CDR3 coding DNA: TGTGCCAGCAGCCAGGGTGACAGGGAGCTGTTTTTT.

The chain is built from TRBV6-5 and TRBJ2-2, with TRBD2 matching over 7 bases. Germline values: CDR1 MNHEY, CDR2 SVGAGI. Losses at the gene ends were 0 bases for V and 1 base for J; bases not matched to a gene: 2. The CDR3 has 16 residues. The DNA for the CDR3 is TGTGCCAGCAGTTACTCCGGGGGGAGGAACACCGGGGAGCTGTTTTTT. Translated, it gives CASSYSGGRNTGELFF.

The chain recombines TRBV30 with TRBJ2-7, with 7 bases aligning to TRBD2. V was pared by 8 bases and J by 11 bases, with 12 bases of the junction left unmatched. Germline V gives CDR1 GTSNPN, CDR2 SVGIG (reference sequence). This CDR3 region has 11 residues. CDR3 in amino acids: CALAATGRKYF. Written as DNA, the CDR3 is TGTGCCCTAGCGGCCACCGGGAGGAAGTACTTC. Based on the CDR3 plus reference TRBV30 and TRBJ2-7, the full variable domain is SQTIHQWPATLVQPVGSPLSLECTVEGTSNPNLYWYRQAAGRGLQLLFYSVGIGQISSEVPQNLSASRPQDRQFILSSKKLLLSDSGFYLCALAATGRKYFGPGTRLTVT.

This sequence joins TRBV10-3 and TRBJ1-5; possibly TRBD1 for D (6 bases). This CDR3 contains 16 residues. The V gene lost 0 bases and the J gene lost 3 bases, with 12 bases spanning the gap. Per germline, CDR1 ENHRY and CDR2 SYGVKD. DNA for the CDR3: TGTGCCATCAGTGAGTCGAGGGGGAGTTTCAATCAGCCCCAGCATTTT. Amino acid sequence: CAISESRGSFNQPQHF.

Only a few counts were recorded for this clone. V usage is TRBV7-2 and J usage is TRBJ2-1, with 12 bases lining up with TRBD2. Per germline, CDR1 SGHTA and CDR2 FQGNSA. V was clipped by 5 bases and J by 5 bases; unmatched bases: 16. The CDR3 is made up of 19 amino acids. The DNA of the CDR3 is TGTGCCAGCAGCACCTGGGCGCTAGCGGGAGGGCCCCGGGACAATGAGCAGTTCTTC. This encodes CASSTWALAGGPRDNEQFF.

V gene TRBV15 combines with J gene TRBJ2-1, with 8 positions matching TRBD2. Looked up from germline, CDR1 is LNHNV and CDR2 is YYDKDF (reference sequence). The CDR3 length is 16 residues. V lost 5 bases and J lost 7; bases outside the gene matches: 13. CDR3 region: CATSGRWGTRWNEQFF. For the CDR3, the DNA is TGTGCCACCAGCGGTCGATGGGGGACTAGATGGAATGAGCAGTTCTTC.

The chain joins TRBV7-2 to TRBJ1-4; D might be TRBD1 (5 bases). The germline CDR1 and CDR2 sequences are SGHTA and FQGNSA. This CDR3 spans 15 amino acids. The V end lost 5 bases, the J end lost 8 bases, and 18 bases lay between the germline ends. The CDR3: CASSATTGGNEKLFF. The CDR3 nucleotides read TGTGCCAGCAGCGCAACGACCGGGGGGAACGAAAAACTGTTTTTT. Looking up the rest from reference TRBV7-2 and TRBJ1-4 gives the full variable domain: GAGVSQSPSNKVTEKGKDVELRCDPISGHTALYWYRQSLGQGLEFLIYFQGNSAPDKSGLPSDRFSAERTGGSVSTLTIQRTQQEDSAVYLCASSATTGGNEKLFFGSGTQLSVL.

The chain uses TRBV2 and TRBJ2-1, with TRBD1 matching over 9 bases. Germline CDR1 is SNHLY and CDR2 is FYNNEI. The CDR3 contains 15 residues. Trimming removed 6 bases from V and 10 bases from J; junction bases left unmatched: 13. The CDR3 sequence: CASSSQGQGIWEQFF. CDR3 nucleotide sequence: TGTGCCAGCAGCTCACAGGGACAGGGAATTTGGGAGCAGTTCTTC.

This clone has a handful of counts. The chain uses TRBV7-8 and TRBJ2-7; the match to TRBD2 covers 7 bases. J lost 6 bases, V lost 1 base, and 15 bases had no gene match. The CDR3 length is 17 residues. The germline V gene has CDR1 SGHVS and CDR2 FQNEAQ. CDR3 residues: CASSLEALAALLLEQYF. The CDR3 region has the DNA TGTGCCAGCAGCTTAGAAGCGCTAGCGGCTCTCCTCCTCGAGCAGTACTTC. Based on the CDR3 plus reference TRBV7-8 and TRBJ2-7, the full variable domain is GAGVSQSPRYKVAKRGQDVALRCDPISGHVSLFWYQQALGQGPEFLTYFQNEAQLDKSGLPSDRFFAERPEGSVSTLKIQRTQQEDSAVYLCASSLEALAALLLEQYFGPGTRLTVT.

The chain is built from TRBV3-1 (or the pseudogene TRBV3-2) and TRBJ2-1, with 13 positions matching TRBD2. Losses at the gene ends were 1 base for V and 14 bases for J; bases not matched to a gene: 8. There are 15 residues in the CDR3. Germline CDR1 is LGHDT and CDR2 is YNNKEL (reference sequence). The CDR3 nucleotides read TGTGCCAGCAGCCAAGGGACTAGCGGGAGACTTTTTGAGTTCTTC. Translation: CASSQGTSGRLFEFF.

The chain recombines TRBV7-9 with TRBJ1-1, with TRBD1 identical over 11 bases. The germline V gene encodes CDR1 SEHNR and CDR2 FQNEAQ (reference sequence). J was trimmed by 5 bases and V by 3 bases; bases with no gene match: 8. The CDR3 totals 16 residues. The CDR3 region has the DNA TGTGCCAGCAGCTTCGCCCCGGGACAGGGGGGAACTGAAGCTTTCTTT. This encodes CASSFAPGQGGTEAFF.

The gene calls are TRBV5-1 and TRBJ2-6; maybe TRBD1 (6 bases). The germline V gene encodes CDR1 SGHRS and CDR2 YFSETQ. The CDR3 extends over 16 amino acids. Between the trimmed V and J ends, which lost 0 bases and 5 bases, there was a span of 12 bases. Here the CDR3 DNA reads TGCGCCAGCAGCTTGGGGGGGCGATCAAGGGCCAACGTCCTGACTTTC. Its translation is CASSLGGRSRANVLTF.

This chain joins TRBV9 and TRBJ2-7; possible D gene TRBD1, 6 bases. CDR1 and CDR2 (germline): SGDLS, YYNGEE. Trimming cost V 0 bases and J 3 bases, with 13 bases left between them. The CDR3 spans 15 residues. CDR3 bases: TGTGCCAGCAGCGTAGCTACAGGACAGTACTACGAGCAGTACTTC. It translates to CASSVATGQYYEQYF.

This rearrangement joins TRBV7-8 to TRBJ2-7, with D unclear. Looked up from germline, CDR1 is SGHVS and CDR2 is FQNEAQ. CDR3 length: 14 amino acids. Trimming cost V 5 bases and J 0 bases, with 11 bases left between them. The CDR3 here is CASSMTPTSYEQYF. The CDR3 nucleotides read TGTGCCAGCAGCATGACACCGACCTCCTACGAGCAGTACTTC. Drawing the rest from reference TRBV7-8 and TRBJ2-7, the complete variable domain is GAGVSQSPRYKVAKRGQDVALRCDPISGHVSLFWYQQALGQGPEFLTYFQNEAQLDKSGLPSDRFFAERPEGSVSTLKIQRTQQEDSAVYLCASSMTPTSYEQYFGPGTRLTVT.

The V call is TRBV6-6, the J call TRBJ2-7; the match to TRBD2 covers 9 bases. The CDR3 covers 15 residues. V was clipped by 7 bases and J by 0 bases; unmatched bases: 7. Germline values: CDR1 MNHNY, CDR2 SVGAGI (reference sequence). CDR3: CASIPRTSASYEQYF. DNA of the CDR3: TGTGCCAGCATCCCACGGACTAGCGCCTCCTACGAGCAGTACTTC.

V gene TRBV9 combines with J gene TRBJ2-1; the match to TRBD1 covers 10 bases. The germline CDR1 and CDR2 sequences are SGDLS and YYNGEE. With 0 bases clipped from V and 0 bases from J, the junction kept 15 bases outside the gene matches. CDR3 length: 21 residues. DNA for the CDR3: TGTGCCAGCAGCGTAGATGGTTTGGGGACAGGGGCCCTTTCCTCCTACAATGAGCAGTTCTTC. Translated, it gives CASSVDGLGTGALSSYNEQFF.

The gene calls are TRBV3-1 (or the pseudogene TRBV3-2) and TRBJ1-5; the D is unclear. CDR3 length: 15 amino acids. The germline V gene encodes CDR1 LGHDT and CDR2 YNNKEL (reference sequence). V lost 1 base and J 0 bases, leaving 7 bases between the germline ends. In DNA form, the CDR3 reads TGTGCCAGCAGCCAAGGCAGATATAGCAATCAGCCCCAGCATTTT. This sequence encodes CASSQGRYSNQPQHF.